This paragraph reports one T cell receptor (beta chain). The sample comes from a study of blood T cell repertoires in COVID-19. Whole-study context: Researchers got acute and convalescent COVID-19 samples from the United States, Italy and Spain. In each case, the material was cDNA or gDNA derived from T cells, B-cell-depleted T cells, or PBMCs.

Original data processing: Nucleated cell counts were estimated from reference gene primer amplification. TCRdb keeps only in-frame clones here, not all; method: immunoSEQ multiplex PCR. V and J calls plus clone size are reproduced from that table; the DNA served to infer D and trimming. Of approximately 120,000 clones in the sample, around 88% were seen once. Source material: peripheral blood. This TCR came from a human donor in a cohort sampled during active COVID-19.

The CDR3 protein is CASSPSQGALYNEQFF. CDR3 nucleotide sequence: TGTGCCAGCTCACCATCACAGGGGGCCTTATACAATGAGCAGTTCTTC. The rearrangement uses TRBV18 and TRBJ2-1, with 9 bases matching TRBD1. The CDR3 consists of 16 residues. In germline, CDR1 is KGHSH, CDR2 LQKENI. Trimming cost V 2 bases and J 4 bases; bases outside gene matches: 6.